The 7 T cell receptor beta chains below all came from one sample that was sequenced in a study of blood T cell repertoires in COVID-19. Clones were sequenced by immunoSEQ multiplex PCR, and TCRdb holds only the in-frame ones, with some missing. Here the sample spans some 150,000 clones, roughly nine tenths being singletons. What was sequenced was peripheral blood. The source is a man in his fifties or sixties with acute or convalescent COVID-19.

This clone occurred a few times. J is TRBJ2-3 and V is TRBV14; the D gene is possibly TRBD2 (6 bases). The CDR3 consists of 14 residues. Germline CDR1 reads SGHDN; CDR2 reads FVKESK. With 3 bases removed from V and 8 bases from J, the gap between germline ends came to 15 bases. Written as DNA, the CDR3 is TGTGCCAGCAGCCATGACTTAAGGGGAGGTACGCAGTATTTT. Translated: CASSHDLRGGTQYF.

This clone was seen at least ten times. The chain is built from TRBV6-5 and TRBJ2-7; TRBD1 is a possible D gene (5 bases). The CDR3 covers 12 residues. Germline CDR1 reads MNHEY; CDR2 reads SVGAGI. The ends were cut back, 4 bases at V and 6 bases at J, with 10 bases in the middle. CDR3 nucleotides: TGTGCCAGCAGTTTGCAGGGTTCCGAGCAGTACTTC. Translated: CASSLQGSEQYF.

The chain is built from TRBV2 and TRBJ1-2; D remains unclear. Germline V gene data show CDR1 as SNHLY and CDR2 as FYNNEI. The CDR3 has 12 amino acids. V gave up 6 bases and J gave up 8 bases, with 13 bases separating them. The CDR3: CASRLRSEGYTF. The CDR3 nucleotides are TGTGCCAGCAGGCTTCGATCGGAGGGCTACACCTTC.

This clone was seen a handful of times. The chain is built from TRBV18 and TRBJ2-7, with TRBD1 as a possible D gene (6 bases). The CDR3 covers 13 residues. CDR1 is KGHSH, CDR2 LQKENI, per germline. Trimming removed 3 bases at V and 6 bases at J, with 12 bases between. The CDR3 DNA follows: TGTGCCAGCTCACCCAGGGGTTCTCTCGAGCAGTACTTC. It specifies CASSPRGSLEQYF.

The rearrangement joins TRBV5-4 to TRBJ1-1, with TRBD1 matching over 7 bases. V lost 4 bases to trimming and J lost 3 bases; unmatched junction nucleotides: 6. The germline V gene has CDR1 SGHNT and CDR2 YYREEE (reference sequence). The CDR3 sequence is 14 residues long. The CDR3 sequence: CASSPTGDDTEAFF. In DNA, the CDR3 is TGTGCCAGCAGCCCCACAGGGGACGACACTGAAGCTTTCTTT.

The rearrangement joins TRBV29-1 to TRBJ2-2; weak D call: TRBD1 (6 bases). This CDR3 spans 12 amino acids. Germline-derived CDR1 and CDR2 are SQVTM and ANQGSEA. V was trimmed by 7 bases and J by 1 base, leaving 7 bases between them. CDR3 bases: TGCAGCGGGACAGTGAACACCGGGGAGCTGTTTTTT. This sequence encodes CSGTVNTGELFF.

The V gene is TRBV29-1, the J gene TRBJ2-1; 9 positions match TRBD2. CDR3 length equals 12 residues. The J segment lost 10 bases and the V segment lost 4 bases, leaving 5 bases of the junction unmatched. Per the germline V gene, CDR1 is SQVTM and CDR2 is ANQGSEA. In DNA form, the CDR3 reads TGCAGCGTTGGTAGGGCGGGAGGGGAGCAGTTCTTC. This encodes CSVGRAGGEQFF.